What follows are 5 T cell receptor beta chains derived from one specimen sequenced in a study of blood T cell repertoires in COVID-19. Using immunoSEQ multiplex PCR, the repertoire was profiled, and TCRdb retains in-frame clones only, with some absent. The sample lists around 250,000 clones; about 90% were seen once. The sequenced sample consisted of peripheral blood. The receptors were sampled from a woman between 65 and 79 years old with COVID-19, enrolled during active disease.

This rearrangement joins TRBV10-3 to TRBJ1-5; possibly TRBD1 for D (6 bases). Germline CDR1 ENHRY, CDR2 SYGVKD. The CDR3 length is 18 residues. V lost 0 bases and J lost 1, with 16 bases in between. As DNA, the CDR3 is TGTGCCATCAGTGAGTCGACTCGGGGGGGCGCCAGCAATCAGCCCCAGCATTTT. Translating gives CAISESTRGGASNQPQHF.

The chain uses TRBV7-9 and TRBJ1-4; the D is unclear. The length of the CDR3 is 11 residues. The V gene's germline CDR1 is SEHNR and CDR2 FQNEAQ (reference sequence). The germline V and J ends were trimmed by 7 bases and 8 bases, with 8 bases remaining between them. The CDR3 loop reads CASIPGEKLFF. CDR3 coding DNA: TGTGCCAGCATTCCGGGGGAAAAACTGTTTTTT.

This clone appeared once. The V gene is TRBV6-2 or TRBV6-3, the J gene TRBJ2-1; 11 nucleotides match TRBD2. CDR3 length equals 16 residues. Unmatched junction bases numbered 5, after V lost 0 bases and J lost 7 bases. Germline-derived CDR1 and CDR2 are MNHEY and SVGEGT. CDR3 residues: CASSYSTSGSWNEQFF. The CDR3 DNA follows: TGTGCCAGCAGTTACTCTACTAGCGGGAGTTGGAATGAGCAGTTCTTC.

The chain employs TRBV30 and TRBJ1-1; TRBD1 aligns across 7 bases. This CDR3 comprises 12 residues. Germline V gene data show CDR1 as GTSNPN and CDR2 as SVGIG (reference sequence). The trim removed 8 bases at V and 0 bases at J, leaving 3 bases unmatched. This CDR3 reads CAKGQLNTEAFF. CDR3 sequence (DNA): TGTGCCAAGGGACAGTTGAACACTGAAGCTTTCTTT.

V is TRBV6-2 or TRBV6-3 and J is TRBJ1-2; no clear D gene. Germline-derived CDR1 and CDR2 are MNHEY and SVGEGT. This CDR3 region has 13 residues. Trimming pared 4 bases from V and 3 bases from J, leaving 9 bases between. CDR3 sequence: CASSLSRDYGYTF. DNA of the CDR3: TGTGCCAGCAGTTTATCACGGGACTATGGCTACACCTTC.